These 31 T cell receptor beta chains were sequenced from one sample in a study of shared clonotypes between healthy human individuals. CD45RO-negative, CCR7-positively selected cells formed the naive CD8 fraction, excluding terminally differentiated effector memory CD45RA+ cells. Libraries were prepared by immunoSEQ multiplex PCR; TCRdb keeps only in-frame clonotypes and omits some of them. In the table there are around 1.9 million clones, 90% to 95% of which are singletons. The specimen sequenced was naive CD8+ T cells from PBMCs. Receptors originate from a man between 18 and 35 years old in good health. Some clones in this sample may be carry-over from other donors' samples.

The rearrangement joins TRBV5-1 to TRBJ1-2, with TRBD1 identical over 7 bases. CDR3 length equals 14 residues. The germline V gene encodes CDR1 SGHRS and CDR2 YFSETQ. V lost 2 bases, J lost 7 bases, and 8 bases stayed unmatched. The DNA of the CDR3 is TGCGCCAGCAGCTTCCCAGGGGGGGCCCTTGGCTACACCTTC. This sequence encodes CASSFPGGALGYTF.

With regard to this clone: The sample carries other DNA sequences with the same CDR3. The chain recombines TRBV11-2 with TRBJ2-7, with a weak D call TRBD2 (6 bases). Germline V gene sequence: CDR1 SGHAT, CDR2 FQNNGV. CDR3 length: 13 residues. V was cut by 4 bases and J by 4 bases, with 11 bases left in between. The CDR3 DNA is TGTGCCAGCAGCTCCGGGACTTCGTACGAGCAGTACTTC. It specifies CASSSGTSYEQYF.

The chain employs TRBV4-3 and TRBJ2-5; maybe TRBD1 (5 bases). The V gene lost 3 bases and the J gene lost 2 bases, with 13 bases spanning the gap. Germline CDR1 reads LGHNA; CDR2 reads YSLEER. The CDR3 has 15 residues. The CDR3 region has the DNA TGCGCCAGCAGCCATTATTTCGACAGTCAAGAGACCCAGTACTTC. Translated: CASSHYFDSQETQYF.

V usage is TRBV11-2 and J usage is TRBJ2-6; 7 nucleotides line up with TRBD1. CDR3 length equals 18 residues. From germline, CDR1 is SGHAT and CDR2 FQNNGV. Trimming removed 5 bases from V and 0 bases from J; junction bases left unmatched: 10. CDR3 loop: CASSGRTGKTSGANVLTF. The CDR3 DNA is TGTGCCAGCAGCGGACGGACAGGAAAAACCTCTGGGGCCAACGTCCTGACTTTC. Using reference TRBV11-2 and TRBJ2-6 for the parts outside the CDR3, the full variable domain is EAGVAQSPRYKIIEKRQSVAFWCNPISGHATLYWYQQILGQGPKLLIQFQNNGVVDDSQLPKDRFSAERLKGVDSTLKIQPAKLEDSAVYLCASSGRTGKTSGANVLTFGAGSRLTVL.

The rearrangement links TRBV19 to TRBJ2-5; TRBD2 matches 10 bases. Germline-derived CDR1 and CDR2 are LNHDA and SQIVND (reference sequence). The CDR3 loop spans 17 amino acids. Trimming cost V 1 base and J 0 bases; bases outside gene matches: 5. CDR3 sequence: CASSIGSGLADQETQYF. For the CDR3, the DNA is TGTGCCAGTAGTATAGGGTCAGGACTAGCGGACCAAGAGACCCAGTACTTC.

CDR3 residues: CASSQEAGAQNQPQHF. CDR3 DNA sequence: TGTGCCAGCAGCCAAGAAGCAGGGGCGCAAAATCAGCCCCAGCATTTT. The chain couples TRBV4-2 to TRBJ1-5, with D possibly being TRBD1 (6 bases). The CDR3 extends over 16 amino acids. The germline V gene encodes CDR1 LGHNA and CDR2 YNFKEQ. The V end lost 0 bases, the J end lost 4 bases, and 13 bases lay between the germline ends.

The chain is built from TRBV7-8 and TRBJ2-5; D possibly uses TRBD1 or TRBD2 (5 bases each). CDR1 is SGHVS, CDR2 FQNEAQ, per germline. V was pared by 1 base and J by 5 bases, with 17 bases between. The CDR3 totals 16 residues. The CDR3 region is CASSLGEGRVRETQYF. The CDR3, as DNA: TGTGCCAGCAGCTTAGGTGAGGGGCGCGTCCGGGAGACCCAGTACTTC.

This chain links TRBV9 with TRBJ2-1; 9 nucleotides line up with TRBD2. Germline lookup yields CDR1 SGDLS and CDR2 YYNGEE. Germline trimming cut 3 bases from V and 1 base from J; bases unmatched to any gene: 5. The CDR3 contains 16 residues. The CDR3 bases are TGTGCCAGCAGCGAGAGACTAGCGGCTTCCTACAATGAGCAGTTCTTC. Amino acids: CASSERLAASYNEQFF.

J is TRBJ2-1 and V is TRBV9; 11 nucleotides align to TRBD2. The junction had 19 bases not matched to a gene; V was cut back by 6 bases and J by 5 bases. The CDR3 length is 19 residues. Germline V CDR1 and CDR2: SGDLS, YYNGEE. CDR3 nucleotide sequence: TGTGCCAGCAACAAACAGGGGACTAGCGGAATACTACCAAACAATGAGCAGTTCTTC. Translating it yields CASNKQGTSGILPNNEQFF.

J is TRBJ1-1 and V is TRBV27; 7 bases are shared with TRBD1. The CDR3 is 16 amino acids. The junction had 12 bases not matched to a gene; V was cut back by 3 bases and J by 5 bases. Germline CDR1 reads MNHEY; CDR2 reads SMNVEV (reference sequence). CDR3 residues: CASSFRSTTGRTEAFF. The DNA of the CDR3 is TGTGCCAGCAGTTTTCGTAGTACGACAGGGAGGACTGAAGCTTTCTTT.

The chain couples TRBV7-9 to TRBJ1-1; D uncertain. Trimming stripped 5 bases from V and 11 bases from J, with 18 bases between. Germline V gene sequence: CDR1 SEHNR, CDR2 FQNEAQ (reference sequence). The CDR3 consists of 13 residues. Written as DNA, the CDR3 is TGTGCCAGCAGCACCACGGACTCAGCGTGGGCTTTCTTT. Amino acids: CASSTTDSAWAFF.

The CDR3 protein is CASRLFTIGTGATYEQYF. The CDR3 DNA reads TGTGCCAGCAGACTATTCACCATCGGGACAGGGGCCACCTACGAGCAGTACTTC. This sequence joins TRBV2 and TRBJ2-7; 10 nucleotides agree with TRBD1. Germline V gene sequence: CDR1 SNHLY, CDR2 FYNNEI. There are 18 residues in the CDR3. J lost 2 bases, V lost 6 bases, and 16 bases had no gene match.

The rearrangement joins TRBV9 to TRBJ2-4; D may be TRBD2 (6 bases). V gave up 0 bases and J gave up 2 bases, with 15 bases separating them. From germline, CDR1 is SGDLS and CDR2 YYNGEE. CDR3 length equals 17 residues. CDR3 amino acids: CASSVGGGSGSKNIQYF. CDR3 bases: TGTGCCAGCAGCGTAGGAGGCGGAAGCGGGTCCAAAAACATTCAGTACTTC.

V usage is TRBV7-9 and J usage is TRBJ2-3; D remains unclear. Germline V gives CDR1 SEHNR, CDR2 FQNEAQ (reference sequence). Deletions cut 5 bases from V and 2 bases from J, with 5 bases between. CDR3 length: 12 residues. This CDR3 reads CASSQNTDTQYF. As DNA, the CDR3 is TGTGCCAGCAGCCAAAACACAGATACGCAGTATTTT. Looking up the rest from reference TRBV7-9 and TRBJ2-3 gives the full variable domain: DTGVSQNPRHKITKRGQNVTFRCDPISEHNRLYWYRQTLGQGPEFLTYFQNEAQLEKSRLLSDRFSAERPKGSFSTLEIQRTEQGDSAMYLCASSQNTDTQYFGPGTRLTVL.

The V gene is TRBV28, the J gene TRBJ1-5, with D possibly being TRBD1 (5 bases). CDR3 length: 16 residues. Germline CDR1 is MDHEN and CDR2 is SYDVKM. Trimming cost V 3 bases and J 5 bases, with 17 bases left between them. CDR3 sequence: CASSFLNGRGDQPQHF. The CDR3 DNA follows: TGTGCCAGCAGTTTCCTCAACGGGAGGGGAGATCAGCCCCAGCATTTT. Drawing the rest from reference TRBV28 and TRBJ1-5, the complete variable domain is DVKVTQSSRYLVKRTGEKVFLECVQDMDHENMFWYRQDPGLGLRLIYFSYDVKMKEKGDIPEGYSVSREKKERFSLILESASTNQTSMYLCASSFLNGRGDQPQHFGDGTRLSIL.

V is TRBV7-9 and J is TRBJ2-7; D is ambiguous. The CDR3 spans 16 residues. CDR1 is SEHNR, CDR2 FQNEAQ, per germline (reference sequence). Trimming cost V 1 base and J 2 bases, with 15 bases left between them. The DNA for the CDR3 is TGTGCCAGCAGCTTAGATCCCTCAGTGTATCCCTACGAGCAGTACTTC. Translated, it gives CASSLDPSVYPYEQYF.

V usage is TRBV7-9 and J usage is TRBJ1-2; D ambiguous. Per germline, CDR1 SEHNR and CDR2 FQNEAQ (reference sequence). This CDR3 has 12 amino acids. Trimming left V 5 bases short and J 8 bases short, with 12 bases between. The CDR3 nucleotides read TGTGCCAGCAGCCTCATGGGGATGGGCTACACCTTC. Protein: CASSLMGMGYTF.

This chain joins TRBV27 and TRBJ2-3, with 8 bases lining up with TRBD2. The CDR3 consists of 15 residues. The trim removed 5 bases at V and 2 bases at J, leaving 6 bases unmatched. Germline-derived CDR1 and CDR2 are MNHEY and SMNVEV (reference sequence). The CDR3 DNA follows: TGTGCCAGCAGTACAACTAGCGGAAACACAGATACGCAGTATTTT. Amino acid sequence: CASSTTSGNTDTQYF.

This clone was detected once. The chain is built from TRBV7-8 and TRBJ2-7; 8 bases agree with TRBD2. From germline, CDR1 is SGHVS and CDR2 FQNEAQ. The CDR3 length is 16 residues. The junction had 13 bases not matched to a gene; V was cut back by 5 bases and J by 4 bases. The CDR3 here is CASSSLTISGIYEQYF. In nucleotides, the CDR3 is TGTGCCAGCAGCAGCTTAACGATTAGCGGGATTTACGAGCAGTACTTC.

The genes are TRBV19 and TRBJ2-7; a possible D gene is TRBD1 (5 bases). The CDR3 runs 14 residues. The V and J ends lost 4 bases and 3 bases respectively, with 13 bases between them. Germline V CDR1 and CDR2: LNHDA, SQIVND (reference sequence). In DNA, the CDR3 is TGTGCCAGTAGTACCAAGGGCAGGGTCTACGAGCAGTACTTC. This encodes CASSTKGRVYEQYF.

V is TRBV28 and J is TRBJ2-7; 7 positions match TRBD1. Trimming cost V 3 bases and J 1 base; bases outside gene matches: 3. The CDR3 consists of 14 residues. In germline, CDR1 is MDHEN, CDR2 SYDVKM. This chain's CDR3 is CASSLGDRSYEQYF. The DNA of the CDR3 is TGTGCCAGCAGTTTGGGGGACAGATCCTACGAGCAGTACTTC.

The chain has TRBV10-1 and TRBJ2-7, with D perhaps TRBD2 (5 bases). The germline CDR1 and CDR2 sequences are WNHNN and SYGVQD (reference sequence). CDR3 length: 13 residues. V dropped 11 bases and J dropped 7 bases, with 21 bases sitting between them. CDR3 bases: TGCGCCCGGGGTAGGGCGGGCTCAAGGGAGCAGTACTTC. This encodes CARGRAGSREQYF.

V is TRBV7-9 and J is TRBJ2-5, with 10 bases identical to TRBD1. This CDR3 has 16 amino acids. V lost 1 base and J lost 4; bases outside the gene matches: 6. CDR1 and CDR2 from the germline V gene are SEHNR and FQNEAQ (reference sequence). The CDR3 reads CASSLVGQGSPETQYF. CDR3 nucleotide sequence: TGTGCCAGCAGCTTAGTGGGACAGGGGTCTCCAGAGACCCAGTACTTC.

V gene TRBV14 combines with J gene TRBJ2-7; the D is unclear. Trimming pared 4 bases from V and 2 bases from J, leaving 12 bases between. The CDR3 is made up of 14 amino acids. Per germline, CDR1 SGHDN and CDR2 FVKESK. CDR3 sequence: CASSLVEPAYEQYF. The DNA for the CDR3 is TGTGCCAGCAGCCTCGTGGAGCCAGCCTACGAGCAGTACTTC.

This chain uses TRBV7-6 with TRBJ1-1; no reliable D call. Trimming pared 1 base from V and 3 bases from J, leaving 15 bases between. This CDR3 has 16 residues. Germline V gene lookup returns CDR1 SGHVS and CDR2 FNYEAQ. CDR3 protein: CASSLGAVGSDTEAFF. The CDR3 DNA is TGTGCCAGCAGCTTAGGGGCCGTGGGCTCGGACACTGAAGCTTTCTTT.

The chain couples TRBV5-4 to TRBJ2-7, with a weak D call TRBD1 (5 bases). Between the trimmed V and J ends, which lost 0 bases and 0 bases, there was a span of 10 bases. Germline lookup yields CDR1 SGHNT and CDR2 YYREEE (reference sequence). The CDR3 covers 15 residues. The CDR3 reads CASSLGTLASYEQYF. Written as DNA, the CDR3 is TGTGCCAGCAGCTTGGGGACACTGGCCTCCTACGAGCAGTACTTC.

The CDR3 loop is CASSYSLHSSNEQFF. The CDR3 bases are TGTGCCAGCTCCTACTCACTCCATAGTTCCAATGAGCAGTTCTTC. This chain uses TRBV11-3 with TRBJ2-1; D remains ambiguous. CDR1 SGHNT and CDR2 YENEEA come from the germline V gene. The germline V and J ends were trimmed by 8 bases and 6 bases, with 20 bases remaining between them. This CDR3 has 15 amino acids.

The V gene is TRBV11-2, the J gene TRBJ2-3; no reliable D call. The length of the CDR3 is 15 residues. From germline, CDR1 is SGHAT and CDR2 FQNNGV. V gave up 1 base and J gave up 4 bases, with 12 bases separating them. The CDR3 nucleotides read TGTGCCAGCAGCTTAGGGGTGCTAGTGGCAGATACGCAGTATTTT. Amino acids: CASSLGVLVADTQYF.

On this clone itself: Additional DNA sequences in this sample encode the identical CDR3. This chain connects TRBV10-3 to TRBJ2-7, with a weak D call TRBD1 (5 bases). Germline CDR1 reads ENHRY; CDR2 reads SYGVKD. V lost 3 bases and J lost 1, with 10 bases in between. The CDR3 is made up of 14 amino acids. CDR3 region: CAISERGRSYEQYF. The CDR3 nucleotides read TGTGCCATCAGTGAAAGGGGCCGTTCCTACGAGCAGTACTTC.

The gene calls are TRBV9 and TRBJ2-3; D is ambiguous. V was pared by 3 bases and J by 6 bases, with 20 bases between. Germline lookup yields CDR1 SGDLS and CDR2 YYNGEE. This CDR3 has 16 amino acids. DNA for the CDR3: TGTGCCAGCAGCGACCCCGTTGGTAAGGCCCCCGATACGCAGTATTTT. This gives the protein CASSDPVGKAPDTQYF. The variable domain in full, with the rest retrieved from reference TRBV9 and TRBJ2-3, is DSGVTQTPKHLITATGQRVTLRCSPRSGDLSVYWYQQSLDQGLQFLIQYYNGEERAKGNILERFSAQQFPDLHSELNLSSLELGDSALYFCASSDPVGKAPDTQYFGPGTRLTVL.

The rearrangement links TRBV28 to TRBJ1-2; tentatively, D is TRBD1 (6 bases). Germline V gene lookup returns CDR1 MDHEN and CDR2 SYDVKM. V was cut by 10 bases and J by 10 bases, with 19 bases left in between. This CDR3 is built from 12 residues. The CDR3 nucleotides are TGTGCCACCCAACAGGGCATCTTCCCCTACACCTTC. Encoded protein: CATQQGIFPYTF.